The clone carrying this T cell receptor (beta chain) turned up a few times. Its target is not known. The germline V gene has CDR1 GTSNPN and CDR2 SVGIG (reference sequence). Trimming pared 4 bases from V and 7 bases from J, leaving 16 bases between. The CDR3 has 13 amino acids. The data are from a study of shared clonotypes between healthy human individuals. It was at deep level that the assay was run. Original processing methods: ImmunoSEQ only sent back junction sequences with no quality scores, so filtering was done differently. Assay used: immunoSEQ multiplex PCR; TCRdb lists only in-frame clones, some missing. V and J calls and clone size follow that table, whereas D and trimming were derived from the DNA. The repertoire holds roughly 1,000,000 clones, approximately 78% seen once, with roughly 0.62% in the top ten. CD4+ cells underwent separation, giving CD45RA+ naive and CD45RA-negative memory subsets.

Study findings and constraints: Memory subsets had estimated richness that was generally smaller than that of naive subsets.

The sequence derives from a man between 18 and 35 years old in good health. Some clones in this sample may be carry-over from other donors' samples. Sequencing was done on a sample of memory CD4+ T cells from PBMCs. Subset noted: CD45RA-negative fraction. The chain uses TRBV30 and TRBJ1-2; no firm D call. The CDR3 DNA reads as TGTGCCTGGAATGGACGCCGGGGTGGTGGCTACACCTTC. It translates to CAWNGRRGGGYTF.